The table lists the clone carrying this T cell receptor (beta chain) with many counts. The antigen is unknown. In the source study's methods: Differences in CDR3 between clinicopathological groups were drawn on to build a classifier intended to discriminate distant-metastatic papillary thyroid cancer patients. TCRdb re-clonotyped the PCR reads through MiXCR. V and J calls and clone size were set by TCRdb, not the authors. The sample holds under 40,000 clones, approximately 17% seen once. The junction had 7 bases not matched to a gene; V was cut back by 5 bases and J by 5 bases. Germline V gene sequence: CDR1 DFQATT, CDR2 SNEGSKA (reference sequence). CDR3 size: 13 residues. Patients underwent thyroid surgery, and none had received any treatment before it. These data come from a study of metastatic and nonmetastatic thyroid tumors. Whole-study context: Blood and tumor or nodule tissue repertoires from malignant and benign thyroid patients were compared. Findings of the study overall: Malignant thyroid tumors reportedly exceeded benign nodules significantly in TCR beta diversity, with the difference appearing in blood and tumor.

Sample: blood. The chain has TRBV20-1 and TRBJ2-3; 7 positions match TRBD2. The clonotype was recovered from a male donor with papillary thyroid cancer or a benign thyroid nodule (not recorded which). Some clones in this sample may be carry-over from other donors' samples. The CDR3 coding sequence is TGCAGTGCTCTTCTAGCGGAGCTAGATACGCAGTATTTT. It translates to CSALLAELDTQYF.